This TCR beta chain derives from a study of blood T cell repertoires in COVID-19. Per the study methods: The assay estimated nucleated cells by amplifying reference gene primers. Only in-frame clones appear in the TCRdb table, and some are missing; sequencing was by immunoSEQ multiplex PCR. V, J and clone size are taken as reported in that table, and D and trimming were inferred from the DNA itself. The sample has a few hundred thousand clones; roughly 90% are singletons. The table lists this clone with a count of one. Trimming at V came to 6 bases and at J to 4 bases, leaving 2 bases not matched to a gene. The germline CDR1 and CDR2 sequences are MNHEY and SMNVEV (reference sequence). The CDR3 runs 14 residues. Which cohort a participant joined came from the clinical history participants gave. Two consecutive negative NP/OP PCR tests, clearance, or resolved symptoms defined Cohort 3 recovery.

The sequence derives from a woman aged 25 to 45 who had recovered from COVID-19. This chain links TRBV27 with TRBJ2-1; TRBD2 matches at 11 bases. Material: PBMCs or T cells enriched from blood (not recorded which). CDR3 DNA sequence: TGTGCCAGCAGCGGGACTAGCGGATACAATGAGCAGTTCTTC. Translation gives CASSGTSGYNEQFF.